The rows below give T cell receptor beta chains drawn from one sample of a study of T cells in Graves' hyperthyroidism and ophthalmopathy. TCRdb analysed the multiplex PCR reads with MiXCR anew, one entry per CDR3 protein. The data show more than 500,000 distinct CDR3 sequences, with more than 15% seen just once and about 29% held by the top ten. Sequenced material: blood. The origin of the receptors is a woman aged 30 to 39 with Graves' ophthalmopathy. Both conserved end residues are part of each CDR3. The order of the fields is clone size, J gene, V gene, D gene, CDR3 DNA, CDR3 protein. A D gene is named only where the DNA matches it firmly. Some rows have no size entry. The others give once, few or many, or a class for an expanded clone.

clone size: few; J gene: TRBJ1-6; V gene: TRBV12-3/TRBV12-4; D gene: NA; CDR3 DNA: TGTGCCAGCAGCCCAGGTGACCCGCCTTCACCCCTCCACTTT; CDR3 protein: CASSPGDPPSPLHF
clone size: few; J gene: TRBJ2-1; V gene: TRBV27; D gene: NA; CDR3 DNA: TGTGCCAGCAGTCCCGGCGGCCGGTACAATGAGCAGTTCTTC; CDR3 protein: CASSPGGRYNEQFF
clone size: NA; J gene: TRBJ2-7; V gene: TRBV30; D gene: TRBD2; CDR3 DNA: TGTGCCTGTCGGGGGGACTCCTACGAGCAGTACTTC; CDR3 protein: CACRGDSYEQYF
clone size: once; J gene: TRBJ2-3; V gene: TRBV7-2; D gene: TRBD2; CDR3 DNA: TGTGCCAGCAGCTTACGCGGGAGTGATCCAGATACGCAGTATTTT; CDR3 protein: CASSLRGSDPDTQYF
clone size: NA; J gene: TRBJ1-1; V gene: TRBV30; D gene: TRBD1; CDR3 DNA: TGTGCCTGCGCCCCAAAAACAGGGGTTTCTGTAGCTTTCTTT; CDR3 protein: CACAPKTGVSVAFF
clone size: many; J gene: TRBJ2-7; V gene: TRBV5-1; D gene: TRBD1; CDR3 DNA: TGCGCCAGCAGCTCTTTTGGTCTCACCGGGACAGCCTCCTACGAGCAGTACTTC; CDR3 protein: CASSSFGLTGTASYEQYF
clone size: few; J gene: TRBJ2-1; V gene: TRBV29-1; D gene: TRBD2; CDR3 DNA: TGCAGCGTTGTTAGCGGGAGGGCAATCGATGAGCAGTTCTTC; CDR3 protein: CSVVSGRAIDEQFF
clone size: few; J gene: TRBJ2-7; V gene: TRBV9; D gene: TRBD2; CDR3 DNA: TGTGCCAGCAGCGTCGGGACTAGCGGGAGGTACGAGCAGTACTTC; CDR3 protein: CASSVGTSGRYEQYF
clone size: NA; J gene: TRBJ2-5; V gene: TRBV7-9; D gene: NA; CDR3 DNA: TGTGCCAGCAGCTTTCCCCAGGAAGAGACCCAGTACTTC; CDR3 protein: CASSFPQEETQYF
clone size: NA; J gene: TRBJ2-2; V gene: TRBV25-1; D gene: TRBD1; CDR3 DNA: TGTGCCAGCAGTGAATTTGGGACAGGGGGCACCGGGGAGCTGTTTTTT; CDR3 protein: CASSEFGTGGTGELFF
clone size: few; J gene: TRBJ2-7; V gene: TRBV6-1; D gene: NA; CDR3 DNA: TGTGCCAGCAGTGAAGCGAGAGTCACCCCCAATCCCTACGAGCAGTACTTC; CDR3 protein: CASSEARVTPNPYEQYF
clone size: many; J gene: TRBJ2-1; V gene: TRBV7-3; D gene: NA; CDR3 DNA: TGTGCCAGCAGCTTAATTTCGGCAGGGAAGGACAATGAGCAGTTCTTC; CDR3 protein: CASSLISAGKDNEQFF
clone size: NA; J gene: TRBJ1-6; V gene: TRBV20-1; D gene: TRBD1; CDR3 DNA: TGCAGTGCTACCGACAGGGTGCAGTGGTATTCACCCCTCCACTTT; CDR3 protein: CSATDRVQWYSPLHF
clone size: few; J gene: TRBJ2-5; V gene: TRBV12-3/TRBV12-4; D gene: NA; CDR3 DNA: TGTGCCAGCAGTCTAGAGAAGCAAGAGACCCAGTACTTC; CDR3 protein: CASSLEKQETQYF
clone size: few; J gene: TRBJ1-1; V gene: TRBV12-3/TRBV12-4; D gene: NA; CDR3 DNA: TGTGCCAGCAACCCAGGGACGGGGGACACTGAAGCTTTCTTT; CDR3 protein: CASNPGTGDTEAFF
clone size: NA; J gene: TRBJ2-2; V gene: TRBV27; D gene: NA; CDR3 DNA: TGTGCCAGCAGTTCTCAGTTCACCGGGGAGCTGTTTTTT; CDR3 protein: CASSSQFTGELFF
clone size: few; J gene: TRBJ2-5; V gene: TRBV18; D gene: NA; CDR3 DNA: TGTGCCAGCTCCCACCATCAGGGCAGCGGGGAGACCCAGTACTTC; CDR3 protein: CASSHHQGSGETQYF
clone size: NA; J gene: TRBJ1-5; V gene: TRBV5-8; D gene: NA; CDR3 DNA: TGTGCCAGCGGGGACACATCGCCACAGCCCCAGCATTTT; CDR3 protein: CASGDTSPQPQHF
clone size: few; J gene: TRBJ2-5; V gene: TRBV6-5; D gene: NA; CDR3 DNA: TGTGCCAGCAGTTACTCGGGGTCCCATCAAGAGACCCAGTACTTC; CDR3 protein: CASSYSGSHQETQYF
clone size: many; J gene: TRBJ1-1; V gene: TRBV7-8; D gene: NA; CDR3 DNA: TGTGCCAGCAGCTTAACCGCGGGACTTGAAGCTTTCTTT; CDR3 protein: CASSLTAGLEAFF
clone size: NA; J gene: TRBJ2-1; V gene: TRBV20-1; D gene: NA; CDR3 DNA: TGCAGTGCTAGAGATTGGGGGCAGCGGATTTACAATGAGCAGTTCTTC; CDR3 protein: CSARDWGQRIYNEQFF
clone size: NA; J gene: TRBJ2-1; V gene: TRBV20-1; D gene: NA; CDR3 DNA: TGCAGTGCCCATGACAATGAGCAGTTCTTC; CDR3 protein: CSAHDNEQFF
clone size: many; J gene: TRBJ2-3; V gene: TRBV7-6; D gene: TRBD2; CDR3 DNA: TGTGCCAGCAGCCACTCTAGCGGGGGCCGCATGAATACGCAGTATTTT; CDR3 protein: CASSHSSGGRMNTQYF
clone size: NA; J gene: TRBJ1-3; V gene: TRBV4-2; D gene: NA; CDR3 DNA: TGTGCCAGCAGCGAAGAAGACAGAGCTGGAAACACCATATATTTT; CDR3 protein: CASSEEDRAGNTIYF
clone size: many; J gene: TRBJ2-1; V gene: TRBV6-5; D gene: NA; CDR3 DNA: TGTGCCAGCAGTTACGGCAGCTCGAGAGGGAATGAGCAGTTCTTC; CDR3 protein: CASSYGSSRGNEQFF
clone size: NA; J gene: TRBJ2-7; V gene: TRBV7-8; D gene: NA; CDR3 DNA: TGTGCCAGCAGCTTAAGGGTCAGGACCACCTACGAGCAGTACTTC; CDR3 protein: CASSLRVRTTYEQYF
clone size: many; J gene: TRBJ2-3; V gene: TRBV30; D gene: NA; CDR3 DNA: TGTGCCTGGAACCCCGGAGCCGGAGATACGCAGTATTTT; CDR3 protein: CAWNPGAGDTQYF
clone size: once; J gene: TRBJ1-2; V gene: TRBV2; D gene: TRBD1; CDR3 DNA: TGTGCCAGCAGTGAAGCAGCCGGGACAGGATTTAACTATGGCTACACCTTC; CDR3 protein: CASSEAAGTGFNYGYTF
clone size: many; J gene: TRBJ1-2; V gene: TRBV20-1; D gene: TRBD1; CDR3 DNA: TGCAGTGCTGATCAGGGGGGCCAGGATGGCTACACCTTC; CDR3 protein: CSADQGGQDGYTF
clone size: many; J gene: TRBJ2-3; V gene: TRBV5-4; D gene: TRBD1; CDR3 DNA: TGTGCCAGCAGCTTTGGACAGGGCCGAGGTACGCAGTATTTT; CDR3 protein: CASSFGQGRGTQYF
clone size: NA; J gene: TRBJ2-2; V gene: TRBV4-3; D gene: NA; CDR3 DNA: TGCGCCAGCAGCCACGGGGCAGGGACGAACACCGGGGAGCTGTTTTTT; CDR3 protein: CASSHGAGTNTGELFF
clone size: many; J gene: TRBJ1-2; V gene: TRBV4-2; D gene: NA; CDR3 DNA: TGTGCCAGCAGCCCTAGCCCGGTAGGGAGCGAAACTAACTATGGCTACACCTTC; CDR3 protein: CASSPSPVGSETNYGYTF
clone size: many; J gene: TRBJ2-3; V gene: TRBV29-1; D gene: NA; CDR3 DNA: TGCGCCTCGGGGCAGTCTAGCACAGATACGCAGTATTTT; CDR3 protein: CASGQSSTDTQYF
clone size: once; J gene: TRBJ2-2; V gene: TRBV19; D gene: NA; CDR3 DNA: TGTGCCAGTAGTCATCAGGGAACCGGGGAGCTGTTTTTT; CDR3 protein: CASSHQGTGELFF
clone size: many; J gene: TRBJ2-3; V gene: TRBV2; D gene: NA; CDR3 DNA: TGTGCCAGCAGTGAAGCGCTACAGGGAGATACGCAGTATTTT; CDR3 protein: CASSEALQGDTQYF
clone size: few; J gene: TRBJ1-1; V gene: TRBV7-3; D gene: NA; CDR3 DNA: TGTGCCAGCAGCACCGTCCCGTACACTGAAGCTTTCTTT; CDR3 protein: CASSTVPYTEAFF
clone size: many; J gene: TRBJ1-1; V gene: TRBV20-1; D gene: TRBD1; CDR3 DNA: TGCAGTGCAAGACAGGGAACTGAAGCTTTCTTT; CDR3 protein: CSARQGTEAFF
clone size: few; J gene: TRBJ2-2; V gene: TRBV24-1; D gene: NA; CDR3 DNA: TGTGCCACCAGTGATGCCGACCTTAACACCGGGGAGCTGTTTTTT; CDR3 protein: CATSDADLNTGELFF
clone size: many; J gene: TRBJ1-1; V gene: TRBV4-3; D gene: NA; CDR3 DNA: TGCGCCAGCAGCCAAGATCTACCAGGGGCGAACACTGAAGCTTTCTTT; CDR3 protein: CASSQDLPGANTEAFF
clone size: many; J gene: TRBJ2-2; V gene: TRBV20-1; D gene: NA; CDR3 DNA: TGCAGTGCTAGAGTCAACGACCGAGGCACCGGGGAGCTGTTTTTT; CDR3 protein: CSARVNDRGTGELFF
clone size: NA; J gene: TRBJ2-7; V gene: TRBV7-3; D gene: TRBD2; CDR3 DNA: TGTGCCAGCAGCTTAAGACTAGCGGGAGGCTGGTACGAGCAGTACTTC; CDR3 protein: CASSLRLAGGWYEQYF
clone size: NA; J gene: TRBJ2-7; V gene: TRBV15; D gene: TRBD2; CDR3 DNA: TGTGCCACCAGCAGCCGGCGGGAGGGATTCTACGAGCAGTACTTC; CDR3 protein: CATSSRREGFYEQYF
clone size: many; J gene: TRBJ2-2; V gene: TRBV7-2; D gene: TRBD2; CDR3 DNA: TGTGCCAGCAGCTTAGCTGGGGCGGGAGCAACCGGGGAGCTGTTTTTT; CDR3 protein: CASSLAGAGATGELFF
clone size: NA; J gene: TRBJ1-4; V gene: TRBV19; D gene: NA; CDR3 DNA: TGTGCCAGTAGTTGGGGGCTTAATGAAAAACTGTTTTTT; CDR3 protein: CASSWGLNEKLFF
clone size: few; J gene: TRBJ1-1; V gene: TRBV29-1; D gene: NA; CDR3 DNA: TGCAGCGGAATTACCATGAACACTGAAGCTTTCTTT; CDR3 protein: CSGITMNTEAFF
clone size: many; J gene: TRBJ1-6; V gene: TRBV20-1; D gene: TRBD1; CDR3 DNA: TGCAGTGCTAGAAAGAGGGGGGGGACAGGGTATTCACCCCTCCACTTT; CDR3 protein: CSARKRGGTGYSPLHF
clone size: few; J gene: TRBJ2-3; V gene: TRBV19; D gene: TRBD1; CDR3 DNA: TGTGCCAGTGGGACAGTTGGTTTCCCCCCAGATACGCAGTATTTT; CDR3 protein: CASGTVGFPPDTQYF
clone size: few; J gene: TRBJ2-5; V gene: TRBV7-8; D gene: NA; CDR3 DNA: TGTGCCAGCAGCTCAATGGGACGGTCGTACCAAGAGACCCAGTACTTC; CDR3 protein: CASSSMGRSYQETQYF
clone size: many; J gene: TRBJ2-4; V gene: TRBV12-3/TRBV12-4; D gene: TRBD1; CDR3 DNA: TGTGCCAGCAGTCCATTGGGGCAAGGACAGGGAAGAGGAGGCGTAGTCAAAAACATTCAGTACTTC; CDR3 protein: CASSPLGQGQGRGGVVKNIQYF
clone size: many; J gene: TRBJ2-3; V gene: TRBV3-1; D gene: NA; CDR3 DNA: TGTGCCAGCAGCGCGTGGAAAGCTAGCACAGATACGCAGTATTTT; CDR3 protein: CASSAWKASTDTQYF
clone size: few; J gene: TRBJ1-5; V gene: TRBV2; D gene: TRBD1; CDR3 DNA: TGTGCCAGCAGAATAGACAGGGGAGATAGTCAGCCCCAGCATTTT; CDR3 protein: CASRIDRGDSQPQHF